These 3 T cell receptor beta chains share one sample of origin, sequenced in a study of response to subunit inactivated influenza vaccine. Using its own MiXCR run on the RT-PCR reads, TCRdb lists one record per CDR3 protein. In the table there are roughly 500,000 distinct CDR3 sequences, 20% to 25% of which are singletons. These sequences were also reported in another study, on T cells expressing NK-cell markers. That study reports: The authors made TCR beta cDNA libraries by 5'RACE template switching. This switching added a universal primer site and UMIs.

The sample consisted of CD4+ T cells sorted from PBMCs, taken about 11 days after vaccination. These receptors were collected from a man aged 50 or older who received an inactivated influenza vaccine.

The chain joins TRBV7-8 to TRBJ1-1; D remains ambiguous. The CDR3 is 15 residues long. Trimming left V 4 bases short and J 2 bases short, with 14 bases between. Germline V gene data show CDR1 as SGHVS and CDR2 as FQNEAQ. The CDR3 DNA is TGTGCCAGCAGCTCTAACCCGAAGGGTAACACTGAAGCTTTCTTT. It codes for CASSSNPKGNTEAFF.

This clonotype was recorded a few times. The gene calls are TRBV7-2 and TRBJ2-3, with D possibly TRBD2 on 6 matching bases. Germline assignment: CDR1 SGHTA and CDR2 FQGNSA. Trimming pared 0 bases from V and 5 bases from J, leaving 18 bases between. CDR3 length: 17 amino acids. The DNA of the CDR3 is TGTGCCAGCAGCTTAGCTTTTAGCGGCCGTGAGGGAGATACGCAGTATTTT. Its translation is CASSLAFSGREGDTQYF. Variable domain in full (rest from reference TRBV7-2 and TRBJ2-3): GAGVSQSPSNKVTEKGKDVELRCDPISGHTALYWYRQSLGQGLEFLIYFQGNSAPDKSGLPSDRFSAERTGGSVSTLTIQRTQQEDSAVYLCASSLAFSGREGDTQYFGPGTRLTVL.

V usage is TRBV7-2 and J usage is TRBJ2-2; 7 bases agree with TRBD1. CDR1 is SGHTA and CDR2 is FQGNSA in the germline V gene. V dropped 6 bases and J dropped 6; count of bases not matched to a gene: 13. The CDR3 contains 16 residues. This chain's CDR3 is CASSKDRKFSAGELFF. CDR3 DNA sequence: TGTGCCAGCAGTAAGGACAGGAAGTTTTCCGCCGGGGAGCTGTTTTTT.